These T cell receptor beta chains were read from a single sample in a study of blood T cells in healthy people across ages. Each CDR3 protein is one row after TCRdb ran MiXCR on the 5' RACE reads. Of over a million distinct CDR3 sequences in the sample, approximately 43% were seen once. Sequenced: blood. These receptors were taken from a woman under 30 in good health. CDR3s leave out the opening cysteine and the closing phenylalanine or tryptophan.

v_gene	j_gene	CDR3aa
TRBV12-3/TRBV12-4	TRBJ1-1	ASSWNRARPNTEAF
TRBV4-1	-	ASSQAWAVRVHEQY
TRBV5-8	TRBJ2-1	ASSLGSGQGYNEQF
TRBV12-3/TRBV12-4	TRBJ2-7	ASREDRDPPGEQY
TRBV12-3/TRBV12-4	TRBJ1-5	ASSSPTTGLNQPQH
TRBV12-3/TRBV12-4	TRBJ1-3	ASSTAGAGNTIY
TRBV6-6	TRBJ2-7	ASSYSGLGYEQY
TRBV6-2/TRBV6-3	TRBJ2-1	ASSYSASGSNEQF
TRBV28	TRBJ2-1	ASSPIRDFKRDNEQF
TRBV5-1	TRBJ2-7	ATTVGDYEQY
TRBV6-5	TRBJ2-3	ASSIQPGQGHPRVTDTQY
TRBV27	TRBJ2-3	ASSSLVGPAGDTQY
TRBV4-3	TRBJ2-3	ASSQVLRLAGGHTDTQY
TRBV6-2/TRBV6-3	TRBJ2-3	ASSSRDTPFTQY
TRBV24-1	TRBJ2-5	ATSDFRLAGGTQETQY
TRBV6-1	TRBJ2-7	ASSGLLTSSYEQY
TRBV28	TRBJ1-1	ASGTQPTEAF
TRBV5-1	TRBJ2-7	ASARNRAYEQY
TRBV4-3	TRBJ1-2	ASSQEATVRANYGYT
TRBV6-5	TRBJ2-3	ASSYSSSQY
TRBV12-3/TRBV12-4	TRBJ1-2	ASNPGGGKDYGYT
TRBV20-1	TRBJ2-1	SAIWGNEQF
TRBV12-3/TRBV12-4	TRBJ2-3	ASSSNALANTQY
TRBV20-1	TRBJ2-5	SARRGLSYNEQY
TRBV19	TRBJ1-2	ASSPIGRRGKYGYT
TRBV5-1	TRBJ1-5	ASSLVGGTFQPQH
TRBV20-1	TRBJ2-1	SARDPLSYEQF
TRBV11-2	TRBJ2-3	ASEPGQVSDTQY
TRBV7-9	TRBJ1-5	ASSLASVGNQPQH
TRBV20-1	TRBJ2-1	SATPLAGVYNEQF
TRBV4-3	TRBJ2-3	ASSQDSGREAPEGDTQY
TRBV29-1	TRBJ2-1	SVAGTLVNEQF
TRBV28	TRBJ1-2	ASSLSNERYGDT
TRBV2	TRBJ1-5	ASSENRHNQPQH
TRBV4-1	TRBJ2-3	ASRQPKTSGKTDTQY
TRBV29-1	TRBJ1-2	SVPTDIYGYT
TRBV6-2/TRBV6-3	TRBJ2-1	ASSYSIQWGQGHMGSYNEQF
TRBV20-1	TRBJ2-7	SARPPSGDVMGDPYEQY
TRBV29-1	TRBJ2-3	SVESGVTQY
TRBV20-1	TRBJ2-7	SALLAGRPYEQY
TRBV4-3	TRBJ1-2	ASSRRQLSRDGYT
TRBV7-9	TRBJ2-5	ASSLRGGWEQY
TRBV7-9	TRBJ2-1	ASSPGGTRNEQF
TRBV5-1	TRBJ2-7	ASSAPGSYEQY
TRBV9	TRBJ2-1	ASSTGGQGWGYNEQF